This T cell receptor beta chain was found in a study of OX40 agonist ivuxolimab in advanced cancers. Study-wide context: Those enrolled were less than 85% male, with a mean age of around 60 years and ages from about 20 to 85. The study's findings and limits: Relative to CD4+ cells, CD8+ T cells on average had more expanded clones. Both CD4+ and CD8+ T cell populations in blood had undergone clonal expansion by week 6 at 0.1 to 3.0 mg/kg.

TCRdb's table, derived via immunoSEQ multiplex PCR, lists solely in-frame clones and lacks some. The data contain tens of thousands of clones, roughly 88% of them seen just once; the ten biggest clones take up roughly 3%. Details on this clone: Its specificity is not known.

This sequence was found in an adult with an advanced solid tumor such as melanoma, head and neck, liver or kidney cancer. The input for sequencing was CD4+ or CD8+ T cells sorted from blood, taken in a trial of the OX40 agonist ivuxolimab.

The CDR3 DNA follows: TGTGCCAGCAGCTCCCCCGGGACAGGGTTCCCGTACTTC. This translates into CASSSPGTGFPYF. This chain uses TRBV6-5 with TRBJ2-7, with 9 bases lining up with TRBD1. This CDR3 spans 13 amino acids. Germline V gene lookup returns CDR1 MNHEY and CDR2 SVGAGI. V lost 6 bases to trimming and J lost 12 bases; unmatched junction nucleotides: 12.